The 29 T cell receptor beta chains below were found in one sample sequenced in a study of cytomegalovirus exposure and HLA in healthy donors. The PCR employed 60 Vbeta primers together with 13 Jbeta primers. Libraries were prepared by immunoSEQ multiplex PCR; TCRdb keeps only in-frame clonotypes and omits some of them. The repertoire consists of some 63,000 clones, with about four fifths occurring once and the leading ten covering 3% to 4.5%. The sequenced sample was PBMCs. These receptors all come from a woman aged 40 to 55 in good health and CMV-seronegative.

The chain carries TRBV5-1 and TRBJ2-5; a weak D match, TRBD1 (5 bases). The J call may be mistaken, given a closer DNA end match to TRBJ2-7. CDR1 and CDR2 from the germline V gene are SGHRS and YFSETQ. The CDR3 runs 14 residues. CDR3 protein: CASSSEQAYYEQYF. The CDR3 nucleotides read TGCGCCAGCAGCTCGGAACAGGCCTACTACGAGCAGTACTTC.

The chain couples TRBV28 to TRBJ1-6; D is unresolved. V dropped 7 bases and J dropped 7 bases, with 5 bases sitting between them. The CDR3 is 11 residues long. Germline V CDR1 and CDR2: MDHEN, SYDVKM. For the CDR3, the DNA is TGTGCCAGCATCGGGAATTCACCCCTCCACTTT. Protein product: CASIGNSPLHF.

The chain is built from TRBV7-8 and TRBJ1-5; perhaps TRBD1 as D (5 bases). In germline, CDR1 is SGHVS, CDR2 FQNEAQ. The CDR3 length is 15 residues. Trimming removed 5 bases from V and 0 bases from J, with 11 bases in between. CDR3 sequence (DNA): TGTGCCAGCAGCCCGACAGACACTAGCAATCAGCCCCAGCATTTT. Translated: CASSPTDTSNQPQHF. Based on the CDR3 plus reference TRBV7-8 and TRBJ1-5, the full variable domain is GAGVSQSPRYKVAKRGQDVALRCDPISGHVSLFWYQQALGQGPEFLTYFQNEAQLDKSGLPSDRFFAERPEGSVSTLKIQRTQQEDSAVYLCASSPTDTSNQPQHFGDGTRLSIL.

This clone was recorded a few times. The chain couples TRBV30 to TRBJ1-2; tentative D call: TRBD1 (6 bases). The CDR3 has 12 residues. The germline V and J ends were trimmed by 4 bases and 8 bases, with 14 bases remaining between them. Per the germline V gene, CDR1 is GTSNPN and CDR2 is SVGIG (reference sequence). CDR3 protein: CAWNRDTEGYTF. In DNA, the CDR3 is TGTGCCTGGAACCGGGACACAGAGGGCTACACCTTC.

The chain uses TRBV19 and TRBJ1-5; no clear D gene. Germline values: CDR1 LNHDA, CDR2 SQIVND (reference sequence). The CDR3 spans 12 residues. V was pared by 5 bases and J by 5 bases, with 7 bases between. CDR3 in amino acids: CASSEVHQPQHF. In DNA, the CDR3 is TGTGCCAGTAGTGAGGTCCATCAGCCCCAGCATTTT.

The rearrangement joins TRBV5-4 to TRBJ1-1; a weak D match, TRBD1 (6 bases). Germline V gives CDR1 SGHNT, CDR2 YYREEE (reference sequence). The V end was cut by 4 bases, the J end by 4 bases, with 20 bases between. The length of the CDR3 is 16 residues. The CDR3 nucleotides are TGTGCCAGCAGCCAAGGGGTTGGGGGGGGCAGCACTGAAGCTTTCTTT. Its translation is CASSQGVGGGSTEAFF. Looking up the rest from reference TRBV5-4 and TRBJ1-1 gives the full variable domain: ETGVTQSPTHLIKTRGQQVTLRCSSQSGHNTVSWYQQALGQGPQFIFQYYREEENGRGNFPPRFSGLQFPNYSSELNVNALELDDSALYLCASSQGVGGGSTEAFFGQGTRLTVV.

The V and J genes are TRBV2 and TRBJ1-4, with D uncertain. Germline values: CDR1 SNHLY, CDR2 FYNNEI. Trimming cost V 5 bases and J 4 bases, with 8 bases left between them. The CDR3 is made up of 13 amino acids. The CDR3 sequence: CASSFGVNEKLFF. DNA for the CDR3: TGTGCCAGCAGTTTCGGGGTTAATGAAAAACTGTTTTTT.

This clone has more than one count but fewer than ten. The J gene is TRBJ2-1, the V gene TRBV28; D possibly corresponds to TRBD1 (7 bases). The CDR3 loop spans 16 amino acids. V lost 7 bases to trimming and J lost 2 bases, with 18 bases between them. Germline lookup yields CDR1 MDHEN and CDR2 SYDVKM. CDR3 DNA sequence: TGTGCCAGCACCGCAGGGGGGAGTAGGACCTACAATGAGCAGTTCTTC. The encoded protein is CASTAGGSRTYNEQFF.

The chain links TRBV10-3 to TRBJ1-5; D is possibly TRBD1 (6 bases). The CDR3 covers 13 residues. V was pared by 6 bases and J by 5 bases, with 11 bases between. CDR1 is ENHRY and CDR2 is SYGVKD in the germline V gene. CDR3: CAISLGHDQPQHF. The CDR3 nucleotides read TGTGCCATCAGCCTGGGACACGATCAGCCCCAGCATTTT.

The chain is built from TRBV7-8 and TRBJ2-1, with 11 nucleotides matching TRBD2. The trim removed 5 bases at V and 3 bases at J, leaving 12 bases unmatched. CDR3 length: 18 residues. Germline V gives CDR1 SGHVS, CDR2 FQNEAQ. The CDR3 DNA reads as TGTGCCAGCAGCCGATACCGAAGGGGACTAGCGGACTACAATGAGCAGTTCTTC. Encoded protein: CASSRYRRGLADYNEQFF.

This chain joins TRBV28 and TRBJ2-3; the match to TRBD2 covers 9 bases. CDR3 length equals 14 residues. J lost 5 bases, V lost 6 bases, and 6 bases had no gene match. CDR1 and CDR2 from the germline V gene are MDHEN and SYDVKM. The CDR3 bases are TGTGCCAGCAGGGCGGGACTAGCAATAGATACGCAGTATTTT. This codes for CASRAGLAIDTQYF.

The chain uses TRBV7-6 and TRBJ2-5; 7 nucleotides match TRBD1. V lost 5 bases, J lost 5 bases, and 11 bases stayed unmatched. The germline V gene encodes CDR1 SGHVS and CDR2 FNYEAQ. This CDR3 comprises 15 residues. CDR3 nucleotide sequence: TGTGCCAGCAGCCCGACCCCGGACAGGAGGGAGACCCAGTACTTC. Amino acid sequence: CASSPTPDRRETQYF.

This chain links TRBV11-2 with TRBJ1-3, with D unclear. Germline V gene sequence: CDR1 SGHAT, CDR2 FQNNGV. The CDR3 runs 14 residues. Trimming removed 5 bases from V and 3 bases from J, with 11 bases in between. CDR3 sequence: CASSHTSLGNTIYF. CDR3 in DNA: TGTGCCAGCAGCCACACGTCCCTTGGAAACACCATATATTTT. The full variable domain, rest sourced from reference TRBV11-2 and TRBJ1-3, is EAGVAQSPRYKIIEKRQSVAFWCNPISGHATLYWYQQILGQGPKLLIQFQNNGVVDDSQLPKDRFSAERLKGVDSTLKIQPAKLEDSAVYLCASSHTSLGNTIYFGEGSWLTVV.

The gene calls are TRBV9 and TRBJ2-1; D is perhaps TRBD2 (6 bases). V lost 0 bases and J lost 3, with 10 bases in between. CDR3 size: 15 residues. Germline V CDR1 and CDR2: SGDLS, YYNGEE. CDR3 protein: CASSVASAVYNEQFF. The CDR3, as DNA: TGTGCCAGCAGCGTAGCTAGCGCGGTCTACAATGAGCAGTTCTTC. Based on the CDR3 plus reference TRBV9 and TRBJ2-1, the full variable domain is DSGVTQTPKHLITATGQRVTLRCSPRSGDLSVYWYQQSLDQGLQFLIQYYNGEERAKGNILERFSAQQFPDLHSELNLSSLELGDSALYFCASSVASAVYNEQFFGPGTRLTVL.

The rearrangement links TRBV30 to TRBJ2-1, with TRBD2 matching over 15 bases. V shed 2 bases and J 0 bases; nucleotides not matched to a gene: 5. The CDR3 length is 18 residues. Germline-derived CDR1 and CDR2 are GTSNPN and SVGIG (reference sequence). The CDR3 is CAWSSGTSGGSSYNEQFF. CDR3 sequence (DNA): TGTGCCTGGAGTTCCGGGACTAGCGGGGGGAGCTCCTACAATGAGCAGTTCTTC.

The rearrangement uses TRBV27 and TRBJ2-1, with 9 nucleotides matching TRBD2. The V and J ends lost 5 bases and 12 bases, in that order; junction bases with no gene match: 14. CDR1 MNHEY and CDR2 SMNVEV come from the germline V gene (reference sequence). The CDR3 has 15 residues. The CDR3 reads CASSLTSGQVVGQFF. The DNA for the CDR3 is TGTGCCAGCAGTCTGACTAGCGGTCAAGTGGTTGGGCAGTTCTTC.

This clone was observed a single time. This CDR3 is CASNLGLRNEKLFF. The CDR3 DNA follows: TGTGCCAGTAATCTGGGTCTGAGGAATGAAAAACTGTTTTTT. The V and J genes are TRBV19 and TRBJ1-4; no definite D call. The V gene lost 7 bases and the J gene lost 5 bases, with 14 bases spanning the gap. Germline V gene lookup returns CDR1 LNHDA and CDR2 SQIVND (reference sequence). The CDR3 is 14 amino acids. Using reference TRBV19 and TRBJ1-4 for the parts outside the CDR3, the full variable domain is DGGITQSPKYLFRKEGQNVTLSCEQNLNHDAMYWYRQDPGQGLRLIYYSQIVNDFQKGDIAEGYSVSREKKESFPLTVTSAQKNPTAFYLCASNLGLRNEKLFFGSGTQLSVL.

The chain carries TRBV7-2 and TRBJ2-5; 10 nucleotides agree with TRBD2. Germline V gene data show CDR1 as SGHTA and CDR2 as FQGNSA. V trimming: 3 bases; J trimming: 4 bases; junction bases outside the gene matches: 11. The CDR3 runs to 17 residues. CDR3 in amino acids: CASSFTGTSVPRETQYF. In nucleotides, the CDR3 is TGTGCCAGCAGCTTTACCGGGACTAGCGTCCCCCGAGAGACCCAGTACTTC. The full variable domain, completed using reference TRBV7-2 and TRBJ2-5, is GAGVSQSPSNKVTEKGKDVELRCDPISGHTALYWYRQSLGQGLEFLIYFQGNSAPDKSGLPSDRFSAERTGGSVSTLTIQRTQQEDSAVYLCASSFTGTSVPRETQYFGPGTRLLVL.

This clone was found a few times. The chain recombines TRBV25-1 with TRBJ1-4; a possible D gene is TRBD1 (6 bases). Trimming pared 7 bases from V and 6 bases from J, leaving 9 bases between. The germline CDR1 and CDR2 sequences are MGHDK and SYGVNS. This CDR3 spans 12 amino acids. The CDR3 DNA reads TGTGCCAGCAACGGACAGTATGAAAAACTGTTTTTT. This codes for CASNGQYEKLFF.

This chain joins TRBV30 and TRBJ2-1; D gene ambiguous. V lost 5 bases to trimming and J lost 0 bases, with 8 bases between them. Germline CDR1 reads GTSNPN; CDR2 reads SVGIG (reference sequence). The CDR3 has 13 amino acids. Here the CDR3 reads CAWEVSSYNEQFF. In DNA, the CDR3 is TGTGCCTGGGAGGTTAGCTCCTACAATGAGCAGTTCTTC.

For this clone: The sample contains more than one DNA sequence encoding this CDR3. This chain connects TRBV7-8 to TRBJ1-5; the match to TRBD1 covers 8 bases. The ends lost 3 bases at V and 1 base at J; junction bases unmatched: 2. The CDR3 totals 15 residues. Germline CDR1 and CDR2: SGHVS and FQNEAQ. The CDR3 protein is CASSLDRVSNQPQHF. CDR3 in DNA: TGTGCCAGCAGCTTGGACAGGGTGAGCAATCAGCCCCAGCATTTT.

A word on this clone: The junction shows a germline mismatch at one end, possibly a read error. The rearrangement joins TRBV4-3 to TRBJ2-5; the match to TRBD2 covers 8 bases. Germline CDR1 and CDR2: LGHNA and YSLEER. The CDR3 spans 14 residues. DNA for the CDR3: TGCGCCAGCGGCCAAGCGGGAGTCAAGGAGACCCAGTACTTC. Protein: CASGQAGVKETQYF.

The V call is TRBV11-2, the J call TRBJ2-1; possible D gene TRBD2, 5 bases. V gave up 6 bases and J gave up 1 base, with 7 bases separating them. The CDR3 contains 13 residues. Germline V gives CDR1 SGHAT, CDR2 FQNNGV. The CDR3 DNA follows: TGTGCCAGCAGTAGCGTTTCCTACAATGAGCAGTTCTTC. It is translated as CASSSVSYNEQFF.

The J gene is TRBJ1-2, the V gene TRBV30, with D unclear. CDR3 length equals 12 residues. V was shortened by 1 base and J by 14 bases, with 17 bases between the two germline ends. Germline loops: CDR1 GTSNPN, CDR2 SVGIG (reference sequence). The CDR3 DNA follows: TGTGCCTGGAGTGGGCCGAAGGGTGAGCGGACCTTC. It codes for CAWSGPKGERTF.

CDR3 in amino acids: CASSKDRGKYF. The CDR3 DNA is TGTGCCAGCAGCAAAGATCGAGGGAAGTATTTT. This chain connects TRBV21-1 to TRBJ2-3; TRBD2 is the table's D call and was not checked against the DNA. TRBV21-1 is flagged as a pseudogene. CDR3 size: 11 residues.

The chain is built from TRBV21-1 and TRBJ2-7; the table's D gene call, TRBD1, was not cross checked with the DNA. TRBV21-1 is shown as a pseudogene. This CDR3 region has 16 residues. The CDR3 DNA reads TGTGCCAGCAGCAAAGGGGGCAGCTTCCTAACCTACGAGCAGTACTTC. It yields the protein CASSKGGSFLTYEQYF.

The gene calls are TRBV27 and TRBJ2-1; D not certain. Germline V gene data show CDR1 as MNHEY and CDR2 as SMNVEV (reference sequence). V lost 0 bases, J lost 6 bases, and 9 bases lay in between. This CDR3 spans 14 amino acids. In nucleotides, the CDR3 is TGTGCCAGCAGTTTATCCCGGGTCGTCAATGAGCAGTTCTTC. Translating gives CASSLSRVVNEQFF.

V gene TRBV30 combines with J gene TRBJ2-1; D is undetermined. Trimming stripped 0 bases from V and 6 bases from J, with 27 bases between. Germline values: CDR1 GTSNPN, CDR2 SVGIG (reference sequence). The CDR3 runs to 19 residues. Written as DNA, the CDR3 is TGTGCCTGGAGTGTCGTCTCTTCGGCTAGGATTTTCGTAGGCAATGAGCAGTTCTTC. Its protein is CAWSVVSSARIFVGNEQFF.

This clone is a singleton in its sample. The DNA for the CDR3 is TGTGCCAGCAGCTTAGCGGCCGGGGGCGGGAGGGGGTCGAGCGAGCAGTTCTTC. Its translation is CASSLAAGGGRGSSEQFF. The chain uses TRBV7-2 and TRBJ2-1, with 9 bases fitting TRBD2. The CDR3 runs to 18 residues. Germline assignment: CDR1 SGHTA and CDR2 FQGNSA. After removal of 0 bases from V and 10 bases from J, the junction contained 16 bases not matched to a gene.